The 9 T cell receptor beta chains in this list originate from one sample, sequenced in a study of graft-versus-host responses after intestinal transplantation. The table came from immunoSEQ multiplex PCR; TCRdb's copy has only in-frame clones and leaves some out. The sample shows fewer than 100,000 clones, 86% of them seen only once. Sequencing used PBMCs, obtained 255 days after intestinal transplant. The receptors derive from a human patient who received an intestinal transplant, so some T cells may come from the graft donor.

The chain uses TRBV6-1 and TRBJ2-1; D gene unclear. V gave up 3 bases and J gave up 1 base, with 7 bases separating them. Germline-derived CDR1 and CDR2 are MNHNS and SASEGT. The CDR3 spans 14 residues. The DNA of the CDR3 is TGTGCCAGCAGTGACAAGGGATCCTACAATGAGCAGTTCTTC. Residues: CASSDKGSYNEQFF.

This rearrangement joins TRBV6-1 to TRBJ2-7; 9 bases fit TRBD1. This CDR3 contains 15 residues. CDR1 is MNHNS, CDR2 SASEGT, per germline. Germline trimming cut 3 bases from V and 4 bases from J; bases unmatched to any gene: 7. The CDR3 bases are TGTGCCAGCAGTGAGCGGGGACAGGGTGGGTACGAGCAGTACTTC. It encodes CASSERGQGGYEQYF.

The rearrangement links TRBV7-8 to TRBJ1-3; a possible D gene is TRBD1 (6 bases). Germline CDR1 SGHVS, CDR2 FQNEAQ. This CDR3 region has 16 residues. Trimming took off 6 bases at V and 0 bases at J, with 15 bases between the two ends. CDR3 loop: CASSAGQFFSGNTIYF. CDR3 nucleotide sequence: TGTGCCAGCAGTGCAGGACAGTTTTTCTCTGGAAACACCATATATTTT.

This chain links TRBV4-2 with TRBJ1-2; 9 nucleotides match TRBD1. The CDR3 loop spans 15 amino acids. Per germline, CDR1 LGHNA and CDR2 YNFKEQ. The J segment lost 6 bases and the V segment lost 0 bases, leaving 5 bases of the junction unmatched. CDR3 sequence: CASSQEPRTGDGYTF. As DNA, the CDR3 is TGTGCCAGCAGCCAAGAGCCCCGGACAGGGGATGGCTACACCTTC.

The chain uses TRBV28 and TRBJ2-7; TRBD2 might be the D (6 bases). This CDR3 is 13 amino acids long. The germline V and J ends were trimmed by 2 bases and 9 bases, with 14 bases remaining between them. Germline CDR1 is MDHEN and CDR2 is SYDVKM. The CDR3 region has the DNA TGTGCCAGCAGTTTAGATCGGCTAGCGCCGCAGTACGTC. Its protein is CASSLDRLAPQYV.

V gene TRBV2 combines with J gene TRBJ2-1; no clear D. Germline CDR1 reads SNHLY; CDR2 reads FYNNEI. This CDR3 is built from 13 residues. The V end lost 8 bases, the J end lost 9 bases, and 17 bases lay between the germline ends. CDR3 loop: CASLPSTQSEQFF. The DNA for the CDR3 is TGTGCCAGCCTCCCGAGCACCCAAAGTGAGCAGTTCTTC.

This chain connects TRBV4-1 to TRBJ2-2, with 8 bases aligning to TRBD2. With 0 bases clipped from V and 7 bases from J, the junction kept 13 bases outside the gene matches. This CDR3 is built from 18 residues. Germline V CDR1 and CDR2: MGHRA, YSYEKL. The CDR3 nucleotides are TGCGCCAGCAGCCAAGATCCCGCCCGGCGGGGGGCGGGCGGGGAGCTGTTTTTT. Protein: CASSQDPARRGAGGELFF.

The chain links TRBV29-1 to TRBJ2-7; 8 bases are a match to TRBD1. This CDR3 contains 12 residues. Germline V gene data show CDR1 as SQVTM and CDR2 as ANQGSEA. Trimming removed 7 bases from V and 2 bases from J; junction bases left unmatched: 4. The CDR3 here is CSARTGPYEQYF. CDR3 nucleotide sequence: TGCAGCGCCAGGACAGGGCCCTACGAGCAGTACTTC.

This chain connects TRBV4-1 to TRBJ2-3; D uncertain. Germline V gene sequence: CDR1 MGHRA, CDR2 YSYEKL. This CDR3 region has 14 residues. V was shortened by 4 bases and J by 3 bases, with 11 bases between the two germline ends. The CDR3 loop reads CASSLQTFTDTQYF. CDR3 DNA: TGCGCCAGCAGCCTTCAGACATTTACAGATACGCAGTATTTT.